A selection of T cell receptor beta chains follows, all from one sample in a study of Graves' ophthalmopathy and Graves' hyperthyroidism. One entry per CDR3 protein, called by TCRdb with MiXCR from the multiplex PCR reads. Of about 620,000 distinct CDR3 sequences in the sample, over 20% were seen once. The sequenced material came from peripheral blood. The origin of the receptors is a woman aged 18-30 years with stable Graves' hyperthyroidism. Some clones in this sample may be carry-over from other donors' samples. CDR3s include the opening cysteine and the closing phenylalanine or tryptophan. A D gene is named only where the DNA matches it firmly. Not all rows give a size; the values are once, few, many and, for expanded clones, a class.

clone_size	d_call	v_call	j_call	cdr3_aa	cdr3_nt
-	TRBD2	TRBV3-1	TRBJ2-2	CASSSNGLAGGLELFF	TGTGCCAGCAGCTCTAATGGACTAGCGGGAGGACTGGAGCTGTTTTTT
many	-	TRBV28	TRBJ2-7	CAATSALSTYEQYF	TGTGCCGCCACTTCAGCCCTATCCACCTACGAGCAGTACTTC
many	-	TRBV10-2	TRBJ1-1	CASSKGGQSPVGAFF	TGCGCCAGCAGTAAAGGTGGACAGAGCCCTGTCGGAGCTTTCTTT
many	-	TRBV29-1	TRBJ2-5	CSVPDGYQETQYF	TGCAGCGTCCCGGACGGGTACCAAGAGACCCAGTACTTC
few	-	TRBV6-1	TRBJ1-1	CASRLAGANTEAFF	TGTGCCAGCAGACTTGCAGGGGCGAACACTGAAGCTTTCTTT
many	-	TRBV11-2	TRBJ2-5	CASSRMGEETQYF	TGTGCCAGCAGTCGAATGGGGGAAGAGACCCAGTACTTC
many	TRBD1	TRBV6-1	TRBJ2-2	CASSEAGQVANTGELFF	TGTGCCAGCAGTGAAGCAGGACAGGTCGCGAACACCGGGGAGCTGTTTTTT
many	-	TRBV6-1	TRBJ1-2	CASSEGTPRYYGYTF	TGTGCCAGCAGTGAAGGGACACCACGTTACTATGGCTACACCTTC
many	-	TRBV6-5	TRBJ2-5	CASSPSLSEETQYF	TGTGCCAGCAGTCCATCACTAAGCGAAGAGACCCAGTACTTC
many	TRBD2	TRBV7-2	TRBJ2-2	CASSSSGTWELFF	TGTGCCAGCAGCTCTAGCGGGACATGGGAGCTGTTTTTT
few	-	TRBV6-7	TRBJ2-7	CAPDSSYEQYF	TGTGCTCCTGACAGCTCCTACGAGCAGTACTTC
-	TRBD1	TRBV4-1	TRBJ2-7	CASSHGTGGAYEQYF	TGCGCCAGCAGCCACGGGACAGGGGGAGCCTACGAGCAGTACTTC